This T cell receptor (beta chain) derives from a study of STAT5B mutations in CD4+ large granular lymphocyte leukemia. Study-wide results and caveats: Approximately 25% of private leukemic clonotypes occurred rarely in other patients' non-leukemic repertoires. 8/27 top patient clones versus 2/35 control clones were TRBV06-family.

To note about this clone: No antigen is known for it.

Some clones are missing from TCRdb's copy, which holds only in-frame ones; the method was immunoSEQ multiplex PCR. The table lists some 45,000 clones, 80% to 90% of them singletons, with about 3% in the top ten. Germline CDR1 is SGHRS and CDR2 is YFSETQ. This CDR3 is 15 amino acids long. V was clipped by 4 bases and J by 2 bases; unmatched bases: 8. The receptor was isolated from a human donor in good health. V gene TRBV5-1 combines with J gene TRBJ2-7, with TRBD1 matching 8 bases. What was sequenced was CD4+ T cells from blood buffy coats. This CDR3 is CASSGGTGVPYEQYF. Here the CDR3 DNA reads TGCGCCAGCAGCGGCGGGACAGGTGTACCCTACGAGCAGTACTTC. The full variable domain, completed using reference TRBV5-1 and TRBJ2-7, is KAGVTQTPRYLIKTRGQQVTLSCSPISGHRSVSWYQQTPGQGLQFLFEYFSETQRNKGNFPGRFSGRQFSNSRSEMNVSTLELGDSALYLCASSGGTGVPYEQYFGPGTRLTVT.